Here is one TCR beta chain with its context. Its matching antigen is unknown. The data are from a study of cytomegalovirus exposure and HLA in healthy donors. Whole-study results and caveats: Across donors, presence/absence analyses took sequencing depth to be roughly uniform.

From germline, CDR1 is SGHNT and CDR2 YYREEE (reference sequence). After removal of 1 base from V and 3 bases from J, the junction contained 6 bases not matched to a gene. This CDR3 spans 15 amino acids. The study ran its PCR with 60 Vbeta and 13 Jbeta primers. The assay was immunoSEQ multiplex PCR, and TCRdb's table has in-frame clones only and misses some. The top ten hold around 6.3% of the sample, which has approximately 150,000 clones, 60% to 85% seen once. The sample taken for sequencing was PBMCs. The TCR sequence derives from a man in his fifties or sixties in good health and CMV-seropositive. This chain uses TRBV5-4 with TRBJ2-5, with 7 positions matching TRBD1. The CDR3 region is CASSLSGTVKETQYF. The CDR3 coding sequence is TGTGCCAGCAGCTTGTCCGGGACAGTAAAAGAGACCCAGTACTTC.